Below are 9 T cell receptor beta chains sequenced from a single sample in a study of cytomegalovirus exposure and HLA in healthy donors. Clones were read by immunoSEQ multiplex PCR, and TCRdb kept only the in-frame ones, dropping some. The sample lists approximately 270,000 clones; 80% to 90% were seen once. Source material: PBMCs. These receptors came from a woman aged 18-30 years in good health and CMV-seronegative.

The chain links TRBV5-1 to TRBJ1-4, with D possibly being TRBD1 (5 bases). The CDR3 is made up of 17 amino acids. Germline CDR1 is SGHRS and CDR2 is YFSETQ. V lost 4 bases, J lost 5 bases, and 21 bases lay in between. This CDR3 reads CASSGTIPGMENEKLFF. The CDR3 region has the DNA TGCGCCAGCAGCGGAACCATTCCAGGGATGGAGAATGAAAAACTGTTTTTT. Drawing the rest from reference TRBV5-1 and TRBJ1-4, the complete variable domain is KAGVTQTPRYLIKTRGQQVTLSCSPISGHRSVSWYQQTPGQGLQFLFEYFSETQRNKGNFPGRFSGRQFSNSRSEMNVSTLELGDSALYLCASSGTIPGMENEKLFFGSGTQLSVL.

The chain carries TRBV7-2 and TRBJ1-3; D may be TRBD1 (6 bases). Germline CDR1 and CDR2: SGHTA and FQGNSA. CDR3 length equals 15 residues. V lost 6 bases and J 1 base, leaving 13 bases between the germline ends. DNA of the CDR3: TGTGCCAGCAGTACGACAGGAGCATCTGGAAACACCATATATTTT. Translating gives CASSTTGASGNTIYF.

This sequence joins TRBV9 and TRBJ1-2; TRBD1 agrees at 9 bases. The CDR3 runs 15 residues. Germline V gives CDR1 SGDLS, CDR2 YYNGEE. J was trimmed by 0 bases and V by 1 base; bases with no gene match: 1. The CDR3: CASSVWDRANYGYTF. In DNA form, the CDR3 reads TGTGCCAGCAGCGTATGGGACAGGGCTAACTATGGCTACACCTTC.

The chain employs TRBV6-5 and TRBJ1-2, with 9 bases that match TRBD1. The CDR3 loop spans 15 amino acids. V dropped 2 bases and J dropped 3; count of bases not matched to a gene: 4. Germline lookup yields CDR1 MNHEY and CDR2 SVGAGI. CDR3 bases: TGTGCCAGCAGTTACGTGACAGGGGGTCACTATGGCTACACCTTC. This translates into CASSYVTGGHYGYTF.

To note about this clone: In the same sample, other DNA sequences code for this CDR3. This rearrangement joins TRBV27 to TRBJ2-7, with D hard to call. The CDR3 runs to 14 residues. Per the germline V gene, CDR1 is MNHEY and CDR2 is SMNVEV (reference sequence). V lost 5 bases, J lost 3 bases, and 14 bases lay in between. The CDR3 DNA reads TGTGCCAGCAGTCTTCAAACACCTCACTACGAGCAGTACTTC. Protein sequence: CASSLQTPHYEQYF.

This rearrangement joins TRBV6-5 to TRBJ1-3; 8 bases map to TRBD1. This CDR3 has 16 residues. V trimming: 2 bases; J trimming: 2 bases; junction bases outside the gene matches: 5. CDR1 is MNHEY, CDR2 SVGAGI, per germline. CDR3 amino acids: CASSYGTGDTGNTIYF. The DNA of the CDR3 is TGTGCCAGCAGTTACGGGACAGGTGATACTGGAAACACCATATATTTT.

This sequence joins TRBV5-4 and TRBJ2-2, with D perhaps TRBD1 (6 bases). From germline, CDR1 is SGHNT and CDR2 YYREEE (reference sequence). V gave up 4 bases and J gave up 5 bases, with 15 bases separating them. CDR3 length: 15 amino acids. The DNA for the CDR3 is TGTGCCAGCAGCATGGGAAATCAGGGGACCGGGGAGCTGTTTTTT. This codes for CASSMGNQGTGELFF. Based on the CDR3 plus reference TRBV5-4 and TRBJ2-2, the full variable domain is ETGVTQSPTHLIKTRGQQVTLRCSSQSGHNTVSWYQQALGQGPQFIFQYYREEENGRGNFPPRFSGLQFPNYSSELNVNALELDDSALYLCASSMGNQGTGELFFGEGSRLTVL.

J is TRBJ2-7 and V is TRBV5-1; D possibly corresponds to TRBD1 (7 bases). The germline CDR1 and CDR2 sequences are SGHRS and YFSETQ. The CDR3 totals 15 residues. V was clipped by 0 bases and J by 6 bases, with 16 bases between them. The chain's CDR3 is CASSLGTGRGAEQYF. The CDR3 DNA follows: TGCGCCAGCAGCTTGGGGACAGGACGCGGGGCCGAGCAGTACTTC.

The J gene is TRBJ2-7, the V gene TRBV28; tentatively, D is TRBD2 (5 bases). CDR3 size: 13 residues. CDR1 is MDHEN and CDR2 is SYDVKM in the germline V gene. V was clipped by 4 bases and J by 4 bases, with 11 bases between them. CDR3 bases: TGTGCCAGCAGTTGGATAAGGGAGTACGAGCAGTACTTC. As protein: CASSWIREYEQYF. The full variable domain, rest sourced from reference TRBV28 and TRBJ2-7, is DVKVTQSSRYLVKRTGEKVFLECVQDMDHENMFWYRQDPGLGLRLIYFSYDVKMKEKGDIPEGYSVSREKKERFSLILESASTNQTSMYLCASSWIREYEQYFGPGTRLTVT.